This TCR beta chain comes out of a study of T cell repertoires in cytomegalovirus infection (dated by TCRdb to the late 2010s). For the wider study: Recently identified HLA-C-restricted CMV epitopes, whose presentation resists viral immunomodulation, were targeted by peptide stimulations together with well-studied HLA-B-restricted epitopes. Because public TCR beta signatures pointed to carriage of CMV infection together with the matching HLA type, the HLA type of each donor mattered for the analysis.

The treatment or condition label, as the study defines it: in vitro stimulation with specific CMV peptide epitopes to enrich CMV-specific T cells. Instrument used: Illumina HiSeq 1500. TCRdb reworked the public reads: Q25 trimming with fastp, MiXCR clone assembly, productive beta chains retained. Rows with one shared CDR3 protein collapse into an entry with the most common genes and DNA. The sample records about 770,000 distinct CDR3 sequences, almost 30% of which are singletons. The ten largest clones capture around 14% of the sample. Based on the germline V gene, the CDR1 and CDR2 sequences are SGHRS and YFSETQ. Including the terminal cysteine and phenylalanine, the CDR3 comprises 14 residues. Only the CDR3 part of the read is kept: 42 bases, read in frame from the first base. Trimming takes 3 bases from V and 4 bases from J, and the germline ends sit 12 bases apart. Overall study outcomes, separate from this receptor: In both this cohort and an independent roughly 330-donor cohort, the cumulative frequency of public TCR beta family members distinguished carriers of CMV infection plus the relevant HLA type. The ex vivo response was dominated by HLA-C-restricted CMV-specific TCR beta clonotypes, which also provided the single most frequent clonotype in two of eight donors.

Concerning this clonotype itself: The antigen it recognizes is unknown. No base-level quality is on record; no much larger clone is a single base apart.

Recombination joined TRBV5-1 with TRBJ2-3, and the D gene may be TRBD1, 6 bases matching. The receptor comes from a human donor in good health (CMV status not recorded). Some clones in this sample may be carry-over from other donors' samples. The sequenced sample was cultured CD8+ T cells from PBMCs, obtained from culture after CMV antigen stimulation. The CDR3 protein is CASSSGQRADTQYF. The bases read TGCGCCAGCAGCTCCGGACAGCGCGCAGATACGCAGTATTTT.